Listed below are T cell receptor beta chains from one sample, sequenced in a study of T cell responses to AZD1222 COVID-19 vaccine. Only in-frame clones appear in the TCRdb table, and some are missing; sequencing was by immunoSEQ multiplex PCR. This sample has around 120,000 clones, with approximately 93% found just once. The sample was peripheral blood, taken on day 0 of AZD1222 vaccination. Receptor source: an adult in good health. CDR3s include the opening cysteine and the closing phenylalanine or tryptophan. The D gene is left open where the match is weak. Not every row has a clone size; where given, it reads once, few, many or a size class.

>TRBJ1-5|.|TRBV18|.
CASSPGSPKPQHF
TGTGCCAGCTCACCGGGCAGCCCTAAGCCCCAGCATTTT
>TRBJ2-7|.|TRBV6-5|.
CASSYTGRSTYEQYF
TGTGCCAGCAGTTACACAGGGAGATCTACATACGAGCAGTACTTC
>TRBJ1-2|.|TRBV7-9|.
CASSPMVPGQLNYGYTF
TGTGCCAGCAGCCCCATGGTCCCCGGACAGCTTAACTATGGCTACACCTTC
>TRBJ1-2|.|TRBV10-2|.
CASRLENYGYTF
TGCGCCAGCAGACTGGAGAACTATGGCTACACCTTC
>TRBJ1-2|.|TRBV11-2|.
CASSPLQGNYGYTF
TGTGCCAGCAGCCCATTGCAGGGTAACTATGGCTACACCTTC
>TRBJ1-2|.|TRBV28|.
CASSLHSESPGGYTF
TGTGCCAGCAGCCTCCACAGTGAATCGCCCGGGGGCTACACCTTC
>TRBJ2-7|.|TRBV4-2|.
CASSQELVYEQYF
TGTGCCAGCAGCCAAGAACTGGTCTACGAGCAGTACTTC
>TRBJ2-7|.|TRBV7-2|.
CASSFPPRGIYEQYF
TGTGCCAGCAGCTTCCCACCCCGAGGTATCTACGAGCAGTACTTC
>TRBJ1-3|.|TRBV4-2|.
CASSQDLGNTIYF
TGTGCCAGCAGCCAAGACCTCGGAAACACCATATATTTT
>TRBJ2-7|.|TRBV6-5|.
CASSFSYEQYF
TGTGCCAGCAGTTTCAGCTACGAGCAGTACTTC
>TRBJ1-2|.|TRBV4-1|.
CASSQDPRESNYGYTF
TGCGCCAGCAGCCAAGATCCAAGGGAATCTAACTATGGCTACACCTTC
>TRBJ1-1|.|TRBV27|.
CASSLVGSNTEAFF
TGTGCCAGCAGTTTGGTGGGTTCGAACACTGAAGCTTTCTTT
>TRBJ2-5|.|TRBV15|.
CATSRDLIETQYF
TGTGCCACCAGCAGAGATCTCATAGAGACCCAGTACTTC
>TRBJ2-2|.|TRBV5-4|.
CASSGGFPGELFF
TGTGCCAGCAGCGGGGGGTTTCCCGGGGAGCTGTTTTTT
>TRBJ2-3|.|TRBV14|.
CASSQRQSYTDTQYF
TGTGCCAGCAGCCAACGACAGAGCTACACAGATACGCAGTATTTT
>TRBJ1-1|.|TRBV10-3|once
CAISESSGDTEAFF
TGTGCCATCAGTGAGAGTTCAGGGGACACTGAAGCTTTCTTT
>TRBJ1-1|.|TRBV27|.
CASSSALGQGEAFF
TGTGCCAGCAGTTCTGCGCTTGGGCAGGGTGAAGCTTTCTTT
>TRBJ2-1|.|TRBV7-9|.
CASSLIYNNEQFF
TGTGCCAGCAGCTTAATCTATAACAATGAGCAGTTCTTC
>TRBJ1-6|.|TRBV5-8|.
CASSSRQYNSPLHF
TGTGCCAGCAGCTCTAGACAGTATAATTCACCCCTCCACTTT
>TRBJ1-1|TRBD1|TRBV3-1/TRBV3-2|.
CASSQWDSTEAFF
TGTGCCAGCAGCCAATGGGACAGCACTGAAGCTTTCTTT
>TRBJ2-2|.|TRBV28|.
CASSLFGTGELFF
TGTGCCAGCAGTTTATTCGGAACCGGGGAGCTGTTTTTT
>TRBJ1-2|.|TRBV5-4|.
CASSGGAELANYGYTF
TGTGCCAGCAGCGGGGGCGCTGAGTTAGCTAACTATGGCTACACCTTC
>TRBJ1-5|.|TRBV2|once
CASSEARGNQPQHF
TGTGCCAGCAGTGAAGCGCGTGGCAATCAGCCCCAGCATTTT
>TRBJ2-7|.|TRBV1|.
CTSRYGLAENYEQYF
TGCACCAGCAGGTACGGACTAGCGGAGAATTACGAGCAGTACTTC
>TRBJ2-7|TRBD2|TRBV5-1|.
CASTISGSKNEQYF
TGCGCCAGCACAATCAGCGGGAGTAAGAACGAGCAGTACTTC
>TRBJ2-3|.|TRBV4-2|once
CASSQSGLTDTQYF
TGTGCCAGCAGCCAATCCGGACTTACAGATACGCAGTATTTT
>TRBJ1-1|.|TRBV28|.
CTSIYRTEAFF
TGTACCAGCATTTATCGAACTGAAGCTTTCTTT
>TRBJ2-3|TRBD2|TRBV7-9|.
CASSITSGGTDTQYF
TGTGCCAGCAGCATTACTAGCGGCGGCACAGATACGCAGTATTTT
>TRBJ2-5|.|TRBV15|.
CATSRGPSGTQETQYF
TGTGCCACCAGCAGAGGCCCAAGCGGTACTCAAGAGACCCAGTACTTC
>TRBJ2-5|.|TRBV4-2|.
CASSQPKSETQYF
TGTGCCAGCAGCCAGCCCAAAAGCGAGACCCAGTACTTC
>TRBJ2-2|.|TRBV7-9|.
CASSLWASAANTGELFF
TGTGCCAGCAGCTTATGGGCTAGCGCCGCGAACACCGGGGAGCTGTTTTTT
>TRBJ2-3|TRBD1|TRBV7-2|.
CASSPGDRLSTDTQYF
TGTGCCAGCAGCCCCGGGGACAGGCTAAGCACAGATACGCAGTATTTT
>TRBJ1-5|TRBD1|TRBV27|.
CASSGGTDGNQPQHF
TGTGCCAGCAGTGGGGGGACAGACGGCAATCAGCCCCAGCATTTT
>TRBJ2-2|.|TRBV9|.
CASNGQTGELFF
TGTGCCAGCAATGGGCAGACCGGGGAGCTGTTTTTT
>TRBJ2-1|.|TRBV7-9|.
CASRTRQRASSSYNEQFF
TGTGCCAGCAGGACACGTCAGCGGGCTTCGAGCTCCTACAATGAGCAGTTCTTC
>TRBJ1-1|TRBD1|TRBV2|.
CASNLDRGNTEAFF
TGTGCCAGCAACCTCGACAGGGGGAACACTGAAGCTTTCTTT
>TRBJ2-5|.|TRBV18|.
CASRPSLGETQYF
TGTGCCAGCCGACCGTCCCTGGGGGAGACCCAGTACTTC
>TRBJ2-1|.|TRBV6-5|.
CASSPGLASYNEQFF
TGTGCCAGCAGTCCTGGACTGGCCTCTTACAATGAGCAGTTCTTC
>TRBJ1-4|.|TRBV7-9|.
CASSPPIGTNEKLFF
TGTGCCAGCAGCCCCCCAATAGGCACTAATGAAAAACTGTTTTTT
>TRBJ2-1|TRBD2|TRBV30|.
CAWSLLAHNEQFF
TGTGCCTGGAGTCTACTAGCGCACAATGAGCAGTTCTTC
>TRBJ2-2|TRBD2|TRBV7-2|.
CASRPSGGTGELFF
TGTGCCAGCAGGCCTAGCGGGGGTACCGGGGAGCTGTTTTTT
>TRBJ2-1|.|TRBV7-2|.
CASSRSPSEQFF
TGTGCCAGCTCCCGGTCCCCGTCTGAGCAGTTCTTC
>TRBJ2-7|.|TRBV7-9|once
CASSLLDRGEQYF
TGTGCCAGCAGCTTACTTGACCGGGGGGAGCAGTACTTC